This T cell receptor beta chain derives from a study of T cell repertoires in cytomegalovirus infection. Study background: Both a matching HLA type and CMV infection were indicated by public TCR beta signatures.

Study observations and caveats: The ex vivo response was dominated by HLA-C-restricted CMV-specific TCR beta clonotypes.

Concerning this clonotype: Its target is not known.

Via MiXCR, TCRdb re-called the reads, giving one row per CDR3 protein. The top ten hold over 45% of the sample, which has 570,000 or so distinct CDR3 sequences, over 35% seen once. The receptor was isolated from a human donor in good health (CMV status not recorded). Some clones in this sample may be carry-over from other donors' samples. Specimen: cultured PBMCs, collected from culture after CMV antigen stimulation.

The CDR3 here is CASRAGDRLDEQFF. In DNA, the CDR3 is TGCGCCAGCCGCGCCGGAGACCGGCTCGATGAGCAGTTCTTC. The chain couples TRBV5-1 to TRBJ2-1; no definite D call. V lost 7 bases and J 8 bases, leaving 19 bases between the germline ends. Looked up from germline, CDR1 is SGHRS and CDR2 is YFSETQ. The CDR3 runs 14 residues.